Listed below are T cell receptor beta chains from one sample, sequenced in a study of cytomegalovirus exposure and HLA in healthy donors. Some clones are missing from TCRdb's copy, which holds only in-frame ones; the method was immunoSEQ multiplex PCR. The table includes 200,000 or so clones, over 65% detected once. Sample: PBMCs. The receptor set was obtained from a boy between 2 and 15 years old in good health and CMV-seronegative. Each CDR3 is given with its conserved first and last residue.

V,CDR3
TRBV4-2,CASSQVRAPDTQYF
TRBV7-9,CASSPWTEVNYGYTF
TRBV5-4,CASSLSSGGYDTQYF
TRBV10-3,CAISEQRLNYGYTF
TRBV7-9,CASSLDDGILTQYF
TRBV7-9,CASSFERDLGTEAFF
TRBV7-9,CASSKTTGQPNYGYTF
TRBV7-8,CASTPSGGDEQYF
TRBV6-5,CASSYSRYPLYEQYF
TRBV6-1,CASSAQGGQGISTDTQYF